This TCR beta chain was obtained from a study of CD8 T cells in Susac syndrome. Study conclusions and caveats: Within Susac syndrome CD4+ T cell repertoires, clonal expansion was not evident.

Random hexamers primed reverse transcription of about 0.45 to 1 ug RNA. With immunoSEQ multiplex PCR, TCR beta CDR3 was amplified across 54 Vbeta and 13 Jbeta. TCRdb re-analysed the immunoSEQ multiplex PCR reads in MiXCR, keeping a single row per CDR3 protein. The sample records 200,000 to 250,000 distinct CDR3 sequences, 94% being singletons. As concerns this clonotype: The antigen remains unidentified.

TCR beta was sequenced from blood CD8+ and CD4+ T cells. Germline V gene sequence: CDR1 LGHNA, CDR2 YSLEER. J was trimmed by 5 bases and V by 4 bases; bases with no gene match: 7. The CDR3 is 15 amino acids. Material for sequencing was CD4+ T cells from PBMCs. The receptor comes from a human donor with Susac syndrome. This rearrangement joins TRBV4-3 to TRBJ1-5; TRBD1 agrees at 8 bases. CDR3 bases: TGCGCCAGCAGCCCCCGGACAGGGAACGATCAGCCCCAGCATTTT. This translates into CASSPRTGNDQPQHF.